The 23 T cell receptor beta chains presented below share a single source sample, sequenced in a study of T cell responses to AZD1222 COVID-19 vaccine. Data came from immunoSEQ multiplex PCR; TCRdb stores just in-frame clones and leaves some out. The sample includes about 84,000 clones, 75% to 90% seen only once; the top ten take about an eighth. The specimen was peripheral blood, collected 28 days after the second AZD1222 dose. The source is an adult who received the AZD1222 COVID-19 vaccine.

With respect to this clone: The junction differs from germline at one of its ends, possibly a read error. The chain couples TRBV4-2 to TRBJ2-5, with a tentative D call TRBD2 (6 bases). The germline V gene has CDR1 LGHNA and CDR2 YNFKEQ. The CDR3 is 13 residues long. The CDR3 DNA is TGTGCCAGCAGCCAAGATCCAGGGACTCCAGCGGACTTC. Encoded protein: CASSQDPGTPADF.

This clone was found a few times. V and J are TRBV7-8 and TRBJ1-6; the D gene is possibly TRBD1 (5 bases). Trimming pared 5 bases from V and 7 bases from J, leaving 24 bases between. The length of the CDR3 is 18 residues. CDR1 is SGHVS, CDR2 FQNEAQ, per germline. CDR3 nucleotides: TGTGCCAGCAGCCCGGGACGCATGCCATCCCTGGGAAATTCACCCCTCCACTTT. Translating gives CASSPGRMPSLGNSPLHF.

The chain recombines TRBV7-9 with TRBJ1-1; possible D gene TRBD1, 6 bases. The CDR3 extends over 14 amino acids. Germline lookup yields CDR1 SEHNR and CDR2 FQNEAQ (reference sequence). The V end was cut by 3 bases, the J end by 4 bases, with 12 bases between. CDR3 loop: CASSFRGGSTEAFF. As DNA, the CDR3 is TGTGCCAGCAGCTTCAGGGGTGGGAGCACTGAAGCTTTCTTT.

The rearrangement joins TRBV9 to TRBJ2-3; D is perhaps TRBD2 (5 bases). CDR3 length equals 13 residues. With 0 bases removed from V and 8 bases from J, the gap between germline ends came to 10 bases. CDR1 is SGDLS and CDR2 is YYNGEE in the germline V gene. CDR3 region: CASSVGLAGTQYF. CDR3 coding DNA: TGTGCCAGCAGCGTAGGCCTAGCCGGTACGCAGTATTTT.

Only one count was recorded for this clone. The chain recombines TRBV5-1 with TRBJ1-2, with 9 positions matching TRBD1. The germline V gene has CDR1 SGHRS and CDR2 YFSETQ. J gave up 5 bases and V 3 bases, and 2 bases lay outside the gene matches. The CDR3 spans 13 residues. The CDR3 DNA sequence: TGCGCCAGCAGCTCAGGACAGGGGTATGGCTACACCTTC. Translated, it gives CASSSGQGYGYTF.

This clone was recorded once. The V and J genes are TRBV19 and TRBJ1-2; D remains unclear. From germline, CDR1 is LNHDA and CDR2 SQIVND (reference sequence). The germline V and J ends were trimmed by 2 bases and 0 bases, with 7 bases remaining between them. CDR3 size: 14 residues. The CDR3 loop reads CASSISSANYGYTF. DNA of the CDR3: TGTGCCAGTAGTATAAGCTCAGCTAACTATGGCTACACCTTC.

The CDR3: CASSIGGVWYTGELFF. CDR3 coding DNA: TGTGCCAGTAGTATAGGCGGGGTCTGGTACACCGGGGAGCTGTTTTTT. V is TRBV19 and J is TRBJ2-2; TRBD2 might be the D (6 bases). Germline CDR1 and CDR2: LNHDA and SQIVND (reference sequence). Trimming took 1 base from V and 3 from J, leaving 12 bases between them. CDR3 length equals 16 residues.

In its sample, this clone was seen once. The V and J genes are TRBV12-3 or TRBV12-4 and TRBJ1-2, with TRBD1 matching over 10 bases. The J segment lost 7 bases and the V segment lost 4 bases, leaving 0 bases of the junction unmatched. The CDR3 sequence is 12 residues long. The CDR3 region is CASSWTGGGYTF. As DNA, the CDR3 is TGTGCCAGCAGTTGGACAGGGGGTGGCTACACCTTC.

The chain recombines TRBV11-2 with TRBJ2-1, with 9 bases identical to TRBD1. The germline V gene has CDR1 SGHAT and CDR2 FQNNGV. V gave up 5 bases and J gave up 7 bases; unmatched junction bases: 12. The CDR3 runs to 16 residues. The CDR3 DNA sequence: TGTGCCAGCAGCCCGCCCGGGACAGGGAGACCTAATGAGCAGTTCTTC. It translates to CASSPPGTGRPNEQFF.

The chain recombines TRBV9 with TRBJ1-3; TRBD1 might be the D (6 bases). CDR3 length: 15 residues. V was cut by 4 bases and J by 4 bases, with 15 bases left in between. Germline CDR1 SGDLS, CDR2 YYNGEE. CDR3 protein: CASSTSGGPGNTIYF. The DNA of the CDR3 is TGTGCCAGCAGCACCTCCGGGGGGCCCGGAAACACCATATATTTT.

The chain is built from TRBV18 and TRBJ1-6; D is undetermined. Germline loops: CDR1 KGHSH, CDR2 LQKENI. This CDR3 region has 13 residues. Trimming stripped 4 bases from V and 11 bases from J, with 12 bases between. CDR3 in amino acids: CASSLEDRAPLHF. CDR3 coding DNA: TGTGCCAGCTCACTGGAAGATAGGGCACCCCTCCACTTT.

V and J are TRBV18 and TRBJ2-2; 8 bases agree with TRBD1. The length of the CDR3 is 13 residues. The J segment lost 7 bases and the V segment lost 2 bases, leaving 0 bases of the junction unmatched. Germline-derived CDR1 and CDR2 are KGHSH and LQKENI. The CDR3 loop reads CASSPGTGGELFF. The CDR3 DNA reads as TGTGCCAGCTCACCAGGGACAGGCGGGGAGCTGTTTTTT.

The chain uses TRBV10-3 and TRBJ1-2; D is perhaps TRBD1 (6 bases). Germline V gene data show CDR1 as ENHRY and CDR2 as SYGVKD. Between the trimmed V and J ends, which lost 2 bases and 4 bases, there was a span of 11 bases. The CDR3 is made up of 14 amino acids. CDR3 coding DNA: TGTGCCATCAGTGAGACAGGGTCGGGCTATGGCTACACCTTC. This gives the protein CAISETGSGYGYTF.

The rearrangement uses TRBV30 and TRBJ1-5; TRBD1 aligns across 10 bases. Germline V gives CDR1 GTSNPN, CDR2 SVGIG (reference sequence). CDR3 length equals 15 residues. With V trimmed by 0 bases and J by 7 bases, 6 bases remained unmatched. In nucleotides, the CDR3 is TGTGCCTGGAGTGTAGGACAGGGGGTAGTCCAGCCCCAGCATTTT. Translating it yields CAWSVGQGVVQPQHF.

The chain recombines TRBV2 with TRBJ1-5; the D is unclear. V lost 1 base and J 11 bases, leaving 18 bases between the germline ends. The CDR3 consists of 15 residues. Germline V gene data show CDR1 as SNHLY and CDR2 as FYNNEI. The CDR3 DNA is TGTGCCAGCAGTGAAGAAACGGGGAGCAGATCAGCCCAGCATTTT. Amino acids: CASSEETGSRSAQHF.

The chain carries TRBV19 and TRBJ2-7, with a weak D call TRBD2 (5 bases). The CDR3 spans 16 residues. Germline values: CDR1 LNHDA, CDR2 SQIVND (reference sequence). V was trimmed by 4 bases and J by 2 bases, leaving 18 bases between them. The CDR3 DNA is TGTGCCAGTAGTACGACCCTAGCATCCGGGACCTACGAGCAGTACTTC. It specifies CASSTTLASGTYEQYF.

The chain recombines TRBV7-2 with TRBJ1-2; the D is unclear. This CDR3 has 12 residues. Looked up from germline, CDR1 is SGHTA and CDR2 is FQGNSA. Trimming left V 5 bases short and J 4 bases short, with 8 bases between. The CDR3 nucleotides are TGTGCCAGCAGCCCGACGGTCTATGGCTACACCTTC. Its protein is CASSPTVYGYTF. The whole variable domain, filled in from reference TRBV7-2 and TRBJ1-2, reads GAGVSQSPSNKVTEKGKDVELRCDPISGHTALYWYRQSLGQGLEFLIYFQGNSAPDKSGLPSDRFSAERTGGSVSTLTIQRTQQEDSAVYLCASSPTVYGYTFGSGTRLTVV.

The chain joins TRBV9 to TRBJ2-3, with D unresolved. Germline CDR1 and CDR2: SGDLS and YYNGEE. Trimming took off 0 bases at V and 5 bases at J, with 4 bases between the two ends. This CDR3 has 12 residues. The CDR3 DNA sequence: TGTGCCAGCAGCGTAGAGGGAGATACGCAGTATTTT. It codes for CASSVEGDTQYF.

The chain uses TRBV5-1 and TRBJ2-3; D ambiguous. V was clipped by 3 bases and J by 4 bases, with 12 bases between them. Germline CDR1 is SGHRS and CDR2 is YFSETQ. The CDR3 sequence is 14 residues long. The chain's CDR3 is CASSWQASADTQYF. The CDR3, as DNA: TGCGCCAGCAGCTGGCAGGCGTCCGCAGATACGCAGTATTTT.

There are a few counts of this clone. The chain employs TRBV5-1 and TRBJ2-1, with TRBD2 matching 11 bases. This CDR3 contains 13 residues. The V gene end was trimmed by 6 bases and the J gene end by 6 bases; junction bases not matched to a gene: 2. The germline V gene has CDR1 SGHRS and CDR2 YFSETQ. CDR3 coding DNA: TGCGCCAGCAAGCTAGCGGGAGGCAATGAGCAGTTCTTC. Amino acid sequence: CASKLAGGNEQFF.

V usage is TRBV21-1 and J usage is TRBJ2-7; no check of the table's D call, TRBD2, against the DNA was made. TRBV21-1 is annotated as a pseudogene. This CDR3 is 16 amino acids long. CDR3 amino acids: CASSKATGGSPYEQYF. The CDR3 DNA sequence: TGTGCCAGCAGCAAAGCAACCGGCGGGAGCCCCTACGAGCAGTACTTC.

The chain uses TRBV24-1 and TRBJ2-3; D is perhaps TRBD1 (6 bases). Germline V gives CDR1 KGHDR, CDR2 SFDVKD. With 5 bases removed from V and 1 base from J, the gap between germline ends came to 15 bases. The CDR3 length is 16 residues. The DNA of the CDR3 is TGTGCCACCAGTGGCCCTCGAGGGGGAGGCACAGATACGCAGTATTTT. Protein product: CATSGPRGGGTDTQYF.

The chain is built from TRBV6-5 and TRBJ1-5; tentative D call: TRBD1 (6 bases). Between the trimmed V and J ends, which lost 8 bases and 5 bases, there was a span of 19 bases. The CDR3 loop spans 15 amino acids. The germline gives CDR1 MNHEY, CDR2 SVGAGI. The CDR3 region is CASARTAENYQPQHF. Here the CDR3 DNA reads TGTGCCAGCGCAAGGACAGCGGAGAATTATCAGCCCCAGCATTTT.